The rows below give T cell receptor beta chains drawn from one sample of a study of OX40 agonist ivuxolimab in advanced cancers. Generated by immunoSEQ multiplex PCR, the TCRdb table keeps only in-frame clones and is missing some. This table holds about 33,000 clones, 84% found once. This specimen consisted of CD4+ or CD8+ T cells sorted from blood, obtained in a trial of the OX40 agonist ivuxolimab. The receptors here all came from an adult with an advanced solid tumor such as melanoma, head and neck, liver or kidney cancer. Both conserved end residues are part of each CDR3. The D gene is left open where the match is weak. Not all rows give a size; the values are once, few, many and, for expanded clones, a class.

V	size	D	J	CDR3	DNA
TRBV13	-	TRBD2	TRBJ2-1	CASSWSSSGGEQFF	TGTGCCAGCAGCTGGTCTTCTAGCGGGGGTGAGCAGTTCTTC
TRBV13	-	TRBD1	TRBJ2-5	CASSPPDRGMETQYF	TGTGCCAGCAGCCCCCCTGACAGGGGGATGGAGACCCAGTACTTC
TRBV9	-	-	TRBJ1-5	CASSVGGGRQPQHF	TGTGCCAGCAGCGTAGGAGGGGGTAGACAGCCCCAGCATTTT
TRBV9	-	TRBD1	TRBJ2-2	CASSLNRGFGRGELFF	TGTGCCAGCAGCCTAAACAGGGGATTTGGGCGCGGGGAGCTGTTTTTT
TRBV6-5	-	-	TRBJ2-3	CASSYRRGRTDTQYF	TGTGCCAGCAGTTACAGGAGGGGCCGCACAGATACGCAGTATTTT
TRBV6-6	-	-	TRBJ2-1	CASSYSGAPYNEQFF	TGTGCCAGCAGTTACTCGGGGGCCCCCTACAATGAGCAGTTCTTC
TRBV13	-	TRBD2	TRBJ2-7	CASSFVGGAGVRGEQYF	TGTGCCAGCAGCTTTGTAGGTGGAGCGGGGGTTCGGGGCGAGCAGTACTTC
TRBV6-1	-	TRBD1	TRBJ2-7	CASREDRGPYEQYF	TGTGCCAGCAGGGAGGACAGGGGACCCTACGAGCAGTACTTC
TRBV9	-	TRBD1	TRBJ2-5	CASSVGDSPRTQYF	TGTGCCAGCAGCGTAGGGGACAGCCCCAGGACCCAGTACTTC
TRBV7-6	-	-	TRBJ1-1	CASSLDLDPNTEAFF	TGTGCCAGCAGCTTAGATCTGGACCCGAACACTGAAGCTTTCTTT
TRBV21-1	-	-	TRBJ2-7	CASSNYRDGYEQYF	TGTGCCAGCAGCAACTACCGGGACGGCTACGAGCAGTACTTC
TRBV27	-	-	TRBJ2-1	CASSSGTIQFF	TGTGCCAGCAGCTCCGGGACAATTCAGTTCTTC
TRBV28	-	-	TRBJ2-3	CASSLAVGGTDTQYF	TGTGCCAGCAGTTTAGCCGTGGGGGGCACAGATACGCAGTATTTT
TRBV9	-	TRBD2	TRBJ2-2	CASSLTSGGPDTGELFF	TGTGCCAGCAGCCTGACTAGCGGGGGGCCCGACACCGGGGAGCTGTTTTTT
TRBV2	many	-	TRBJ2-3	CASSEVRDSITDTQYF	TGTGCCAGCAGTGAAGTGAGGGACTCCATCACAGATACGCAGTATTTT
TRBV29-1	-	-	TRBJ2-2	CSVSTNTGELFF	TGCAGCGTATCCACGAACACCGGGGAGCTGTTTTTT
TRBV7-9	few	-	TRBJ2-7	CASSLVEGVEQYF	TGTGCCAGCAGCTTAGTAGAGGGTGTCGAGCAGTACTTC
TRBV5-6	few	-	TRBJ1-1	CASSLDTEAFF	TGTGCCAGCAGCCTCGACACTGAAGCTTTCTTT
TRBV5-1	-	-	TRBJ1-1	CASSLAGVRGSTEAFF	TGCGCCAGCAGCTTGGCCGGGGTTCGGGGTAGCACTGAAGCTTTCTTT
TRBV28	-	-	TRBJ2-7	CASSLGAGSFSYEQYF	TGTGCCAGCAGCCTGGGGGCAGGGTCATTCTCATACGAGCAGTACTTC
TRBV7-8	-	-	TRBJ1-5	CASSSPKDGTNQPQHF	TGTGCCAGCAGCTCTCCTAAGGACGGCACCAATCAGCCCCAGCATTTT
TRBV11-3	few	-	TRBJ1-2	CASSPGGGSIYGYTF	TGTGCCAGCAGCCCCGGGGGAGGGAGCATCTATGGCTACACCTTC
TRBV7-9	-	TRBD1	TRBJ1-1	CASSPDRDTEAFF	TGTGCCAGCAGCCCCGACAGGGACACTGAAGCTTTCTTT
TRBV6-4	few	TRBD1	TRBJ2-3	CASSDSGGADTQYF	TGTGCCAGCAGTGACTCAGGGGGCGCAGATACGCAGTATTTT
TRBV30	few	TRBD1	TRBJ1-2	CAWGTESLGGYTF	TGTGCCTGGGGGACAGAATCCCTGGGGGGCTACACCTTC
TRBV6-5	-	TRBD2	TRBJ2-7	CASSRLAGEQYF	TGTGCCAGCAGCAGACTAGCGGGCGAGCAGTACTTC
TRBV6-6	-	-	TRBJ2-5	CASSYSVLEGQETQYF	TGTGCCAGCAGTTACTCGGTGTTGGAGGGCCAAGAGACCCAGTACTTC
TRBV9	-	TRBD2	TRBJ2-1	CASSVKREVGPSSYNEQFF	TGTGCCAGCAGCGTCAAGCGGGAGGTTGGTCCCAGCTCCTACAATGAGCAGTTCTTC
TRBV15	-	-	TRBJ2-1	CATSRGLEAEDEQFF	TGTGCCACCAGCAGGGGCCTTGAGGCTGAGGATGAGCAGTTCTTC
TRBV7-9	-	-	TRBJ2-7	CASSLVGGQNEQYF	TGTGCCAGCAGCTTAGTCGGGGGACAGAACGAGCAGTACTTC
TRBV13	-	-	TRBJ2-2	CASSLRDLNTGELFF	TGTGCCAGCAGCTTACGGGACTTGAACACCGGGGAGCTGTTTTTT